The text below deals with one TCR beta chain. This sample was included in a study of cytomegalovirus exposure and HLA in healthy donors. CDR3 length: 15 residues. Trimming left V 5 bases short and J 0 bases short, with 12 bases between. Germline CDR1 reads SGDLS; CDR2 reads YYNGEE. The method was immunoSEQ multiplex PCR; TCRdb's version includes in-frame clones alone and lacks a portion of them. Among about 74,000 clones listed, about 93% were seen once. Sequenced sample: PBMCs. The receptor's source is a man aged 18 to 30 in good health and CMV-seropositive. The chain combines TRBV9 with TRBJ1-3; D unclear. The DNA for the CDR3 is TGTGCCAGCAGTCGGAGGTGGAGCTCTGGAAACACCATATATTTT. Residues: CASSRRWSSGNTIYF.